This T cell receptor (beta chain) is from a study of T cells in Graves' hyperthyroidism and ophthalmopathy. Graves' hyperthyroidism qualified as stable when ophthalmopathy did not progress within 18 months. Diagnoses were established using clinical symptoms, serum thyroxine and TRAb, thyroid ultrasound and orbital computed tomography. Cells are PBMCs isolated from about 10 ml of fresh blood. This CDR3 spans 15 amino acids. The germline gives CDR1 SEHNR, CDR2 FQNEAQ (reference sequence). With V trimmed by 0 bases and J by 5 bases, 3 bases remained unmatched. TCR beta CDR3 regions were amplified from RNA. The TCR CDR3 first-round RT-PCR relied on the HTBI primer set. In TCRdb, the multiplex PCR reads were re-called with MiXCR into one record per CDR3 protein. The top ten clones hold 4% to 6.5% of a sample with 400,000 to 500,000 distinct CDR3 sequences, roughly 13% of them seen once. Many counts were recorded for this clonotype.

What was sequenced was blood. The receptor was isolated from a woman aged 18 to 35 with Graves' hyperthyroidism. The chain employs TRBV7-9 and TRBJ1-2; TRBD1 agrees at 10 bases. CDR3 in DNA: TGTGCCAGCAGCTTAGCTGGGACAGGGGTATATGGCTACACCTTC. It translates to CASSLAGTGVYGYTF. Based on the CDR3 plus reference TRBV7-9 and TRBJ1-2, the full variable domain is DTGVSQNPRHKITKRGQNVTFRCDPISEHNRLYWYRQTLGQGPEFLTYFQNEAQLEKSRLLSDRFSAERPKGSFSTLEIQRTEQGDSAMYLCASSLAGTGVYGYTFGSGTRLTVV.